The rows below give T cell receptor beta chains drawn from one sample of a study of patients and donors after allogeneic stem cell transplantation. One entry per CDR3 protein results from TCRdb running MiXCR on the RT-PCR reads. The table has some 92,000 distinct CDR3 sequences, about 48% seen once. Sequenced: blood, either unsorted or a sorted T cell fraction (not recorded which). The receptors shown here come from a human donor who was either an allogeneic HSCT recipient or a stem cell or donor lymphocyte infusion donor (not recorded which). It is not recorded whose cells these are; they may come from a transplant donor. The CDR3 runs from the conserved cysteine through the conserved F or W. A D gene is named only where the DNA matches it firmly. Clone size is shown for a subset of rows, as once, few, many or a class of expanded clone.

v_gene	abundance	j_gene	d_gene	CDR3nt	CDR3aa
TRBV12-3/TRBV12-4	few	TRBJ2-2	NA	TGTGCCAGCAGTTGGAACACCGGGGAGCTGTTTTTT	CASSWNTGELFF
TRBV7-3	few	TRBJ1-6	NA	TGTGCCAGCAGGGACAACAATTCACCCCTCCACTTT	CASRDNNSPLHF
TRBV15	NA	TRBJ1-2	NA	TGTGCCACCAGCAGAGATTCTGGGTATGGCTACACCTTC	CATSRDSGYGYTF
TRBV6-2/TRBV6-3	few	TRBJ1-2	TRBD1	TGTGCCAGCAGCCCTTCGAGCAGAACAGGGGGCAGTGGCTACACCTTC	CASSPSSRTGGSGYTF
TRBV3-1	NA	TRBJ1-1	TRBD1	TGTGCCAGCAGTTGGGACAGGGGATCAGCTTTCTTT	CASSWDRGSAFF
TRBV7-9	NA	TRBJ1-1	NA	TGTGCCAGCAGCTTGATATGGGCCCCCGGTAGGACTGAAGCTTTCTTT	CASSLIWAPGRTEAFF
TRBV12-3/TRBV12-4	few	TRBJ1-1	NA	TGTGCCAGCAGTTTCCAGGGAGGCACTGAAGCTTTCTTT	CASSFQGGTEAFF
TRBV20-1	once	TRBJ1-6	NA	TGCAGTGCTGGAAAATGGACGGCGGATTATAATTCACCCCTCCACTTT	CSAGKWTADYNSPLHF
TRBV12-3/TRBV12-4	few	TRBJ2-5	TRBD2	TGTGCCAGCAGTCCCACTAGCGGGAGGGCCCAAGAGACCCAGTACTTC	CASSPTSGRAQETQYF
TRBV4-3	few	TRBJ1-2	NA	TGCGCCAGCAGCCAAGATCTGGGGCGGGGGCTGGATGGCTACACCTTC	CASSQDLGRGLDGYTF
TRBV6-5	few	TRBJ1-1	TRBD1	TGTGCCAGCAGTTACGAGGGACAGGGGGCGCGAACTGAAGCTTTCTTT	CASSYEGQGARTEAFF
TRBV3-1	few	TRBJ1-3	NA	TGTGCCAGCAGCCTTCAGGGTTTTGGAAACACCATATATTTT	CASSLQGFGNTIYF
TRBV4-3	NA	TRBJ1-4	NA	TGCGCCAGCAGCCAAGATCCGAGATCATCACTGTTTTTT	CASSQDPRSSLFF
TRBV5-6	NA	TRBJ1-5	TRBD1	TGTGCCAGCAGCTTGGGATACGGGGGGACAGGGAATCAGCCCCAGCATTTT	CASSLGYGGTGNQPQHF
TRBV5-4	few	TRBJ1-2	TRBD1	TGTGCCAGCAGCAGGAGGGACAGTCCATACACCTTC	CASSRRDSPYTF
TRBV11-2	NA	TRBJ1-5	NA	TGTGCCAGCAGCTTAGGATCTGCGGGCAATCAGCCCCAGCATTTT	CASSLGSAGNQPQHF
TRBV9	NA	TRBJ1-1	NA	TGTGCCAGCAGCGTAGGCCTGGGGCTGAACACTGAAGCTTTCTTT	CASSVGLGLNTEAFF
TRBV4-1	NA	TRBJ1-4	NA	TGCGCCAGCAGCCATATTCTTGAAAAACTGTTTTTT	CASSHILEKLFF
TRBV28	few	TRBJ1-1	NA	TGTGCCAGCAGTTTATTTGGTGAGGGGATGAACACTGAAGCTTTCTTT	CASSLFGEGMNTEAFF
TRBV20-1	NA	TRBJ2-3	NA	TGCAGTGCTAATACGAGACTTTCGGGGGCAGATACGCAGTATTTT	CSANTRLSGADTQYF
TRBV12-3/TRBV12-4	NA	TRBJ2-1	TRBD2	TGTGCCAGCAGTTTACTAGCGGGAGGTGATTTGGGCAATGAGCAGTTCTTC	CASSLLAGGDLGNEQFF
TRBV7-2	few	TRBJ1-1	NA	TGTGCCAGCAGCTCCGAAGGATCCGTTCCGGGCACTGAAGCTTTCTTT	CASSSEGSVPGTEAFF
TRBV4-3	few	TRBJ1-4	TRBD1	TGCGCCAGCAGCCAAGCCGCAGGGGGTAATGAAAAACTGTTTTTT	CASSQAAGGNEKLFF
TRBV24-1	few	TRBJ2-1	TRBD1	TGTGCCACCTCAGGGGGCGCCTACAATGAGCAGTTCTTC	CATSGGAYNEQFF
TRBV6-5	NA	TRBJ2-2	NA	TGTGCCAGCAGGCACACAGACACCGGGGAGCTGTTTTTT	CASRHTDTGELFF
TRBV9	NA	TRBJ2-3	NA	TGTGCCAGCAGCGTAGCTTCTTACCAGGCGGATACGCAGTATTTT	CASSVASYQADTQYF
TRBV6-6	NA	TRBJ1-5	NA	TGTGCCAGCAACCTCGCTGGGACAAAATTACAGCCCCAGCATTTT	CASNLAGTKLQPQHF
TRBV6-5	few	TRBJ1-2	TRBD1	TGTGCCAGCTACAGGGGAATAGACTATGGCTACACCTTC	CASYRGIDYGYTF
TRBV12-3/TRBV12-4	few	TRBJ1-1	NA	TGTGCCAGCAGTTATTCCCCAGGGACATTTATGAACACTGAAGCTTTCTTT	CASSYSPGTFMNTEAFF
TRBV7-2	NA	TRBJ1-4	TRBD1	TGTGCCAGCAGCTTGGGGACAGGGGGCTTATCTAATGAAAAACTGTTTTTT	CASSLGTGGLSNEKLFF
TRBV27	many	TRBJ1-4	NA	TGTGCCAGCAGTACCAACAGGGATTCAGAAAAACTGTTTTTT	CASSTNRDSEKLFF
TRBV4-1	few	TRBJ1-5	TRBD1	TGCGCCAGCAGCCAGCTATGGACAGGAGATAGCAATCAGCCCCAGCATTTT	CASSQLWTGDSNQPQHF
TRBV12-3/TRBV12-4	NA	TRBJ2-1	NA	TGTGCCAGCAGTTCTTTGCATGAGCAGTTCTTC	CASSSLHEQFF
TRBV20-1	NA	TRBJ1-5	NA	TGCAGTGCTAGATTAGGAGCCTTCCCAAGCAATCAGCCCCAGCATTTT	CSARLGAFPSNQPQHF
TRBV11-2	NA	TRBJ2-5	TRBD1	TGTGCCAGCAGCTCCTGGACAGGAGATGGGGAGACCCAGTACTTC	CASSSWTGDGETQYF
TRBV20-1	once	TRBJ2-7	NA	TGCAGTGCTAGGCCGGGACGGGTATCCTACGAGCAGTACTTC	CSARPGRVSYEQYF
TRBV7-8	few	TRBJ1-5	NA	TGTGCCAGCAGCCCTCAAACGGGGCTGAGGCATCGCAATCAGCCCCAGCATTTT	CASSPQTGLRHRNQPQHF
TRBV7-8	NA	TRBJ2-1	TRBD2	TGTGCCAGCAGCTTAGGTGGGACTAGCGGAAACAATGAGCAGTTCTTC	CASSLGGTSGNNEQFF
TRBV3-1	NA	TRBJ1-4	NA	TGTGCCAGCAGCCAGGCCGGGACGACCGGTGAAAAACTGTTTTTT	CASSQAGTTGEKLFF
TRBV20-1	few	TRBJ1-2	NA	TGCAGTGCACATCGGACAGAAAGTGGCTACACCTTC	CSAHRTESGYTF
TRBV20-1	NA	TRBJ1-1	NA	TGCAGTGCTAGATTTAACACTGAAGCTTTCTTT	CSARFNTEAFF
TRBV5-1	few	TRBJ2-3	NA	TGCGCCAGCAGCTTTACAGATACGCAGTATTTT	CASSFTDTQYF
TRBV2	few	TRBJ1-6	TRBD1	TGTGCCAGCAGTGAGGACAGGGGGATCGATTCACCCCTCCACTTT	CASSEDRGIDSPLHF
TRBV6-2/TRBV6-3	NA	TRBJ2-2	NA	TGTGCCAGCACCCTGGGACACGGGAGTTTAGACACCGGGGAGCTGTTTTTT	CASTLGHGSLDTGELFF
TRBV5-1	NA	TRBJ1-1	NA	TGCGCCAGCAGCCCCCAAGCCGGGACGAACACTGAAGCTTTCTTT	CASSPQAGTNTEAFF